Sequencing of this T cell receptor (beta chain) was carried out in a study of T cell repertoires in cytomegalovirus infection. Study-level points and caveats: Adding up the frequency of public TCR beta families identified people who carried CMV plus the relevant HLA.

This clonotype has a count of ten or more. Its cognate antigen is unknown. This CDR3 has 15 amino acids. Germline CDR1 and CDR2: SGHTA and FQGNSA. The germline V and J ends were trimmed by 1 base and 0 bases, with 10 bases remaining between them. Each CDR3 protein gets one entry after TCRdb re-called the reads with MiXCR. Seen here are tens of thousands of distinct CDR3 sequences, about 22% observed once, and the top ten hold roughly three quarters. The specimen was PBMCs, sequenced either directly or after in vitro stimulation (not recorded which). The chain uses TRBV7-2 and TRBJ2-7; D is unresolved. The sequence derives from a human donor in good health (CMV status not recorded). Some clones in this sample may be carry-over from other donors' samples. The CDR3 sequence: CASSLVTGPSYEQYF. The CDR3 coding sequence is TGTGCCAGCAGCTTAGTTACCGGGCCCTCCTACGAGCAGTACTTC.